The T cell receptor (beta chain) described here comes from a study of cytomegalovirus exposure and HLA in healthy donors. With respect to this clone: Its antigen is not known.

Regarding the study as a whole: Most TCRs appeared rarely, but some public TCRs recurred in many donors.

In the PCR, 60 Vbeta and 13 Jbeta primers were used. Sequencing used immunoSEQ multiplex PCR; TCRdb keeps in-frame clones, though not all of them. The data show 150,000 to 200,000 clones, approximately 85% seen once. J lost 8 bases, V lost 6 bases, and 12 bases had no gene match. This CDR3 is 15 amino acids long. Germline values: CDR1 LNHDA, CDR2 SQIVND (reference sequence). Material for sequencing was PBMCs. This receptor was identified in a woman between 50 and 59 years old in good health and CMV-seronegative. This chain links TRBV19 with TRBJ1-2; 10 bases align to TRBD1. This chain's CDR3 is CASSTSGTGVEGYTF. The CDR3 bases are TGTGCCAGTAGCACCTCGGGGACAGGGGTTGAGGGCTACACCTTC.